What follows are 30 T cell receptor beta chains derived from one specimen sequenced in a study of blood T cell repertoires in COVID-19. The method was immunoSEQ multiplex PCR; TCRdb's version includes in-frame clones alone and lacks a portion of them. Of approximately 120,000 clones listed, around nine tenths are singletons. Source material: peripheral blood. These receptors came from a human donor in a cohort sampled during active COVID-19.

This clone was seen ten or more times. The chain carries TRBV7-9 and TRBJ2-1; D uncertain. The CDR3 loop spans 12 amino acids. Germline CDR1 SEHNR, CDR2 FQNEAQ (reference sequence). V was shortened by 5 bases and J by 8 bases, with 10 bases between the two germline ends. The CDR3, as DNA: TGTGCCAGCAGCAGAGAGCGCGATGAGCAGTTCTTC. It specifies CASSRERDEQFF.

V and J are TRBV2 and TRBJ2-2; D perhaps matches TRBD2 (6 bases). Germline V lookup: CDR1 SNHLY, CDR2 FYNNEI. The CDR3 has 14 residues. Trimming removed 3 bases from V and 4 bases from J, with 9 bases in between. The CDR3 loop reads CASSERGLTGELFF. In DNA, the CDR3 is TGTGCCAGCAGTGAGCGGGGTCTCACCGGGGAGCTGTTTTTT.

The gene calls are TRBV3-1 (or the pseudogene TRBV3-2) and TRBJ2-7; TRBD2 aligns across 12 bases. CDR1 is LGHDT, CDR2 YNNKEL, per germline (reference sequence). The CDR3 spans 16 residues. The ends lost 2 bases at V and 2 bases at J; junction bases unmatched: 4. The CDR3 loop reads CASSQPRLAGAYEQYF. CDR3 coding DNA: TGTGCCAGCAGCCAACCGAGACTAGCGGGGGCCTACGAGCAGTACTTC.

The chain joins TRBV15 to TRBJ1-4, with TRBD1 as a possible D gene (5 bases). Trimming took off 0 bases at V and 8 bases at J, with 13 bases between the two ends. Germline CDR1 is LNHNV and CDR2 is YYDKDF (reference sequence). The CDR3 covers 15 residues. The CDR3: CATSRDVGPGEKLFF. In DNA, the CDR3 is TGTGCCACCAGCAGAGATGTAGGACCAGGGGAAAAACTGTTTTTT.

The genes are TRBV5-1 and TRBJ2-7; 7 nucleotides agree with TRBD1. V dropped 4 bases and J dropped 0; count of bases not matched to a gene: 4. The CDR3 totals 14 residues. The germline CDR1 and CDR2 sequences are SGHRS and YFSETQ. This CDR3 reads CASSPGQLSYEQYF. CDR3 in DNA: TGCGCCAGCAGCCCGGGACAGCTCTCCTACGAGCAGTACTTC.

The V call is TRBV7-2, the J call TRBJ2-7; TRBD2 matches at 8 bases. The germline CDR1 and CDR2 sequences are SGHTA and FQGNSA. Germline trimming cut 3 bases from V and 7 bases from J; bases unmatched to any gene: 8. The length of the CDR3 is 14 residues. The CDR3 sequence: CASSLGLVPTEQYF. CDR3 sequence (DNA): TGTGCCAGCAGCTTGGGACTAGTTCCGACTGAGCAGTACTTC.

The rearrangement joins TRBV18 to TRBJ2-2; the D gene is possibly TRBD1 (5 bases). The CDR3 sequence is 14 residues long. Germline V gene lookup returns CDR1 KGHSH and CDR2 LQKENI. With 2 bases removed from V and 3 bases from J, the gap between germline ends came to 7 bases. CDR3 amino acids: CASSPGADTGELFF. The DNA of the CDR3 is TGTGCCAGCTCACCAGGGGCAGACACCGGGGAGCTGTTTTTT.

The chain has TRBV11-2 and TRBJ2-7; possibly TRBD1 for D (8 bases). Germline CDR1 reads SGHAT; CDR2 reads FQNNGV. The CDR3 consists of 16 residues. Trimming pared 2 bases from V and 4 bases from J, leaving 18 bases between. CDR3 loop: CASSLLGGTGLYEQYF. The CDR3 DNA reads as TGTGCCAGCAGCTTATTGGGGGGGACAGGACTGTACGAGCAGTACTTC.

The V call is TRBV14, the J call TRBJ2-7, with 10 bases that match TRBD1. The CDR3 contains 15 residues. CDR1 and CDR2 from the germline V gene are SGHDN and FVKESK. V lost 1 base and J lost 6; bases outside the gene matches: 6. In DNA form, the CDR3 reads TGTGCCAGCAGCCAAGCGGGGACAGGGGTTTCCGAGCAGTACTTC. Encoded protein: CASSQAGTGVSEQYF.

This chain links TRBV10-2 with TRBJ1-1; no clear D gene. The CDR3 is 15 amino acids. V was cut by 3 bases and J by 0 bases, with 11 bases left in between. Germline V lookup: CDR1 WSHSY, CDR2 SAAADI. Here the CDR3 DNA reads TGCGCCAGCAGTGACAGGAGGAGGATGAACACTGAAGCTTTCTTT. It codes for CASSDRRRMNTEAFF.

The rearrangement links TRBV6-6 to TRBJ1-2; tentatively, D is TRBD1 (6 bases). Trimming took 2 bases from V and 8 from J, leaving 18 bases between them. This CDR3 comprises 15 residues. Looked up from germline, CDR1 is MNHNY and CDR2 is SVGAGI (reference sequence). CDR3 residues: CASSYRATGLEGYTF. CDR3 nucleotides: TGTGCCAGCAGTTACAGGGCGACAGGATTGGAGGGCTACACCTTC.

This sequence joins TRBV15 and TRBJ2-1; D is unclear. Germline-derived CDR1 and CDR2 are LNHNV and YYDKDF (reference sequence). This CDR3 comprises 15 residues. V lost 5 bases, J lost 2 bases, and 13 bases lay in between. The CDR3 region is CATSPSSTTYNEQFF. CDR3 sequence (DNA): TGTGCCACCAGCCCTTCTAGTACCACCTACAATGAGCAGTTCTTC.

The V and J genes are TRBV3-1 (or the pseudogene TRBV3-2) and TRBJ2-1, with 13 nucleotides matching TRBD2. From germline, CDR1 is LGHDT and CDR2 YNNKEL (reference sequence). V was pared by 6 bases and J by 8 bases, with 7 bases of the junction left unmatched. The length of the CDR3 is 15 residues. CDR3 nucleotides: TGTGCCAGCAGGCGGACTAGCGGGGGAGACCATGAGCAGTTCTTC. As protein: CASRRTSGGDHEQFF.

The V and J genes are TRBV28 and TRBJ2-2; 7 nucleotides match TRBD1. The CDR3 loop spans 15 amino acids. Germline CDR1 and CDR2: MDHEN and SYDVKM. V gave up 6 bases and J gave up 0 bases; unmatched junction bases: 4. The CDR3 here is CASRTGAANTGELFF. The CDR3 DNA sequence: TGTGCCAGCAGAACAGGGGCCGCGAACACCGGGGAGCTGTTTTTT.

This chain connects TRBV7-6 to TRBJ2-1; TRBD1 aligns across 7 bases. V dropped 5 bases and J dropped 3; count of bases not matched to a gene: 13. Germline CDR1 and CDR2: SGHVS and FNYEAQ. The CDR3 runs to 17 residues. CDR3 in DNA: TGTGCCAGCAGCCTAGGTGAGGGGGCGAGTGACTACAATGAGCAGTTCTTC. Protein sequence: CASSLGEGASDYNEQFF.

The CDR3 nucleotides are TGTGCCAGCAGCCCAGGACAGGGACCGGGACGCAATGAGCAGTTCTTC. Its translation is CASSPGQGPGRNEQFF. J is TRBJ2-1 and V is TRBV7-9; 8 nucleotides align to TRBD1. Trimming removed 5 bases from V and 6 bases from J; junction bases left unmatched: 12. The CDR3 totals 16 residues. Germline CDR1 is SEHNR and CDR2 is FQNEAQ (reference sequence).

V is TRBV10-3 and J is TRBJ2-1; perhaps TRBD2 as D (6 bases). V shed 3 bases and J shed 9 bases, with 18 bases lying between them. CDR3 length: 15 residues. Looked up from germline, CDR1 is ENHRY and CDR2 is SYGVKD. In DNA form, the CDR3 reads TGTGCCATCAGTGACCCCGAAGGAGGGCGGGGTGAGCAGTTCTTC. This translates into CAISDPEGGRGEQFF.

The DNA of the CDR3 is TGTGCCAGCAGTCGATGGGGACAGGGGACTTCCTACGAGCAGTACTTC. Translating gives CASSRWGQGTSYEQYF. This chain joins TRBV28 and TRBJ2-7, with 10 positions matching TRBD1. The V and J ends lost 5 bases and 1 base, in that order; junction bases with no gene match: 8. Germline V gene sequence: CDR1 MDHEN, CDR2 SYDVKM. This CDR3 contains 16 residues.

The chain links TRBV2 to TRBJ2-1; 8 bases fit TRBD2. J gave up 4 bases and V 6 bases, and 8 bases lay outside the gene matches. This CDR3 contains 15 residues. Germline V lookup: CDR1 SNHLY, CDR2 FYNNEI. The CDR3 DNA reads as TGTGCCAGCAGGGTTAGCGGGGTAGCGTACAATGAGCAGTTCTTC. It specifies CASRVSGVAYNEQFF.

The chain uses TRBV18 and TRBJ2-1, with 10 bases that match TRBD2. CDR1 KGHSH and CDR2 LQKENI come from the germline V gene. Trimming removed 4 bases from V and 7 bases from J; junction bases left unmatched: 7. The CDR3 consists of 15 residues. The DNA for the CDR3 is TGTGCCAGCTCACTTTCTAGCGGGAGAGCAAATGAGCAGTTCTTC. Translation: CASSLSSGRANEQFF.

Only a few counts were recorded for this clone. The V and J genes are TRBV6-5 and TRBJ2-4; 12 bases line up with TRBD1. The CDR3 length is 15 residues. The V segment lost 6 bases and the J segment 7 bases; nucleotides outside the gene matches: 7. Germline lookup yields CDR1 MNHEY and CDR2 SVGAGI. Written as DNA, the CDR3 is TGTGCCAGCAGCCCCGGGACAGGGGGCGGGAACATTCAGTACTTC. Translating gives CASSPGTGGGNIQYF.

The genes are TRBV20-1 and TRBJ2-3, with D perhaps matching TRBD1 (5 bases). The length of the CDR3 is 11 residues. V was shortened by 5 bases and J by 6 bases, with 9 bases between the two germline ends. Per the germline V gene, CDR1 is DFQATT and CDR2 is SNEGSKA (reference sequence). The CDR3 loop reads CSASKGDTQYF. CDR3 DNA: TGCAGTGCTTCCAAGGGGGATACGCAGTATTTT.

This chain connects TRBV3-1 (or the pseudogene TRBV3-2) to TRBJ2-1, with 9 bases identical to TRBD2. The V segment lost 8 bases and the J segment 14 bases; nucleotides outside the gene matches: 13. The CDR3 runs 13 residues. Germline CDR1 and CDR2: LGHDT and YNNKEL (reference sequence). The CDR3 loop is CASGLAGMSQKFF. Written as DNA, the CDR3 is TGTGCCAGCGGTCTAGCGGGGATGAGTCAAAAGTTCTTC.

J is TRBJ1-4 and V is TRBV28; TRBD1 matches at 8 bases. V gave up 8 bases and J gave up 3 bases; unmatched junction bases: 5. Germline V gene sequence: CDR1 MDHEN, CDR2 SYDVKM. The CDR3 is 14 residues long. As DNA, the CDR3 is TGTGCCAGCGGCACAGGGGGGTCTAATGAAAAACTGTTTTTT. The encoded protein is CASGTGGSNEKLFF.

The CDR3 DNA follows: TGTGCCAGCAGCCAAGATCTGGGGCGGGACCCACCAGAGTTCTTC. It specifies CASSQDLGRDPPEFF. The rearrangement joins TRBV4-2 to TRBJ2-1; tentative D call: TRBD2 (6 bases). Per the germline V gene, CDR1 is LGHNA and CDR2 is YNFKEQ. V was trimmed by 0 bases and J by 14 bases, leaving 20 bases between them. The CDR3 contains 15 residues.

V usage is TRBV23-1 and J usage is TRBJ2-7; TRBD1 agrees at 9 bases. TRBV23-1 is labeled an ORF, and its function is uncertain. CDR3 length: 17 amino acids. After removal of 6 bases from V and 4 bases from J, the junction contained 16 bases not matched to a gene. The DNA for the CDR3 is TGCGCCAGCAGCATCCGGGACAGGGCCAAGTTTGCGTACGAGCAGTACTTC. Amino acid sequence: CASSIRDRAKFAYEQYF.

The chain has TRBV19 and TRBJ2-7, with 9 bases matching TRBD1. Losses at the gene ends were 7 bases for V and 3 bases for J; bases not matched to a gene: 7. This CDR3 has 14 residues. Germline lookup yields CDR1 LNHDA and CDR2 SQIVND (reference sequence). The CDR3 here is CASIADRGDYEQYF. The CDR3 region has the DNA TGTGCCAGTATCGCGGACAGGGGAGACTACGAGCAGTACTTC.

The chain carries TRBV27 and TRBJ2-1, with 11 nucleotides matching TRBD2. The CDR3 is 15 amino acids. The junction had 6 bases not matched to a gene; V was cut back by 5 bases and J by 6 bases. The germline gives CDR1 MNHEY, CDR2 SMNVEV (reference sequence). In DNA, the CDR3 is TGTGCCAGCAGTGATAGCGGGAGGGCTCTCAATGAGCAGTTCTTC. This translates into CASSDSGRALNEQFF.

The V gene is TRBV29-1, the J gene TRBJ2-1, with 7 bases that match TRBD1. CDR3 size: 13 residues. The junction had 6 bases not matched to a gene; V was cut back by 5 bases and J by 5 bases. Germline CDR1 is SQVTM and CDR2 is ANQGSEA. As DNA, the CDR3 is TGCAGCGTTACCGGGACAGTCCACAATGAGCAGTTCTTC. It specifies CSVTGTVHNEQFF.

The CDR3 DNA sequence: TGTGCCATCAGTGATAATCAGGGCGGGAGGGCCTCCGAGCAGTACTTC. Amino acids: CAISDNQGGRASEQYF. The chain has TRBV10-3 and TRBJ2-7, with 9 bases identical to TRBD2. J gave up 6 bases and V 3 bases, and 12 bases lay outside the gene matches. CDR1 and CDR2 (germline): ENHRY, SYGVKD. The CDR3 runs 16 residues.